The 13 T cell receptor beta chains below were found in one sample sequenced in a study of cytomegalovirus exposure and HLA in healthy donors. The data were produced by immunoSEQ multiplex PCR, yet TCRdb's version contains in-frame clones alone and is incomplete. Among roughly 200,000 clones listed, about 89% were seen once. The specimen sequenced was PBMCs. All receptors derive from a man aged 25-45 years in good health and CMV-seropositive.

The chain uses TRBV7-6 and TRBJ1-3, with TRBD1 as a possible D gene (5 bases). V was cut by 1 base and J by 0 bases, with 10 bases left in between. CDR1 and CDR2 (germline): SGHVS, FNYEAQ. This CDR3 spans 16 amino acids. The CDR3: CASSLGLGRSGNTIYF. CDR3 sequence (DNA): TGTGCCAGCAGCTTAGGGCTGGGACGCTCTGGAAACACCATATATTTT. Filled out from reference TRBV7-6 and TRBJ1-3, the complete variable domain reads GAGVSQSPRYKVTKRGQDVALRCDPISGHVSLYWYRQALGQGPEFLTYFNYEAQQDKSGLPNDRFSAERPEGSISTLTIQRTEQRDSAMYRCASSLGLGRSGNTIYFGEGSWLTVV.

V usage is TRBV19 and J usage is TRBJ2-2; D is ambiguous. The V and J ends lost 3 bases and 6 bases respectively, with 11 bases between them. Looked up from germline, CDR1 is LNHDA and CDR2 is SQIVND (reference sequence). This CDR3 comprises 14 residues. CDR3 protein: CASSIKLAAGELFF. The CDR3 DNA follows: TGTGCCAGTAGTATTAAGTTGGCGGCCGGGGAGCTGTTTTTT.

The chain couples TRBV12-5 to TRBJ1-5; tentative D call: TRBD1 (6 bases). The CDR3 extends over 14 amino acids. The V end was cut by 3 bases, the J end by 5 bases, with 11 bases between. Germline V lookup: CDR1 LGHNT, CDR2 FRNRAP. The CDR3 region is CASGLGGRDQPQHF. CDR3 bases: TGTGCTAGTGGTTTAGGGGGGAGAGATCAGCCCCAGCATTTT. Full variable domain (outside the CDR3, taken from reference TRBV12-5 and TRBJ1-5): DARVTQTPRHKVTEMGQEVTMRCQPILGHNTVFWYRQTMMQGLELLAYFRNRAPLDDSGMPKDRFSAEMPDATLATLKIQPSEPRDSAVYFCASGLGGRDQPQHFGDGTRLSIL.

This CDR3 is CASSFRQDNEQFF. Here the CDR3 DNA reads TGCGCCAGCAGCTTCCGACAGGACAATGAGCAGTTCTTC. This chain uses TRBV5-1 with TRBJ2-1; weak D call: TRBD1 (6 bases). Trimming removed 2 bases at V and 5 bases at J, with 8 bases between. The CDR3 consists of 13 residues. Germline CDR1 and CDR2: SGHRS and YFSETQ.

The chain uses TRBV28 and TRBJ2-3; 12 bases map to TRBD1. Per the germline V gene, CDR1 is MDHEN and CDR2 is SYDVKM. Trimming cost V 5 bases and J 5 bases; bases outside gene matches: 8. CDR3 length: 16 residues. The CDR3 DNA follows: TGTGCCAGCAGTGAAACCGGGACAGGGGGCATAGATACGCAGTATTTT. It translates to CASSETGTGGIDTQYF.

Here the CDR3 DNA reads TGTGCCAGCAGCCCAGGGGGAACAGTTCTATCCCAGCCCCAGCATTTT. Its protein is CASSPGGTVLSQPQHF. V usage is TRBV7-6 and J usage is TRBJ1-5, with 7 bases identical to TRBD1. The CDR3 sequence is 16 residues long. The germline V gene has CDR1 SGHVS and CDR2 FNYEAQ. Trimming removed 5 bases from V and 7 bases from J; junction bases left unmatched: 14.

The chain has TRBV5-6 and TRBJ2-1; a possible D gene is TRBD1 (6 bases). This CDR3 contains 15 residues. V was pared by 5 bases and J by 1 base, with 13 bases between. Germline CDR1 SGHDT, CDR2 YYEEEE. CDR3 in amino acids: CASRAGDRSYNEQFF. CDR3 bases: TGTGCCAGCAGGGCAGGGGATAGGTCCTACAATGAGCAGTTCTTC.

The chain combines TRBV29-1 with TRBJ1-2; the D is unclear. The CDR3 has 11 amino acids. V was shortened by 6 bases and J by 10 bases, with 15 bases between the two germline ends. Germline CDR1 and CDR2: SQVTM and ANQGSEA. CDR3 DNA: TGCAGCGTCGAGGAGGAATGGGACTACACCTTC. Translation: CSVEEEWDYTF.

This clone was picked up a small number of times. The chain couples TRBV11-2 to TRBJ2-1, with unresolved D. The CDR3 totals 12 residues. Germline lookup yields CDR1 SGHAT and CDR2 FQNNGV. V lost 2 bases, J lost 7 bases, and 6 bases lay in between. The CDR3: CASSLLRNEQFF. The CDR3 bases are TGTGCCAGCAGCTTACTAAGGAATGAGCAGTTCTTC.

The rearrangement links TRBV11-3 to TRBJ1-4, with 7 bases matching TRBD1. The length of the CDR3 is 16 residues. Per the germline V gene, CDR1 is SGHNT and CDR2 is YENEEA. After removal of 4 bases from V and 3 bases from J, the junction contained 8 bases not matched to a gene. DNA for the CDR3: TGTGCCAGCAGCTCTGACAGGGAGACCCCTAATGAAAAACTGTTTTTT. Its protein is CASSSDRETPNEKLFF. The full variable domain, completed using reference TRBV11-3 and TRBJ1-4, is EAGVVQSPRYKIIEKKQPVAFWCNPISGHNTLYWYLQNLGQGPELLIRYENEEAVDDSQLPKDRFSAERLKGVDSTLKIQPAELGDSAVYLCASSSDRETPNEKLFFGSGTQLSVL.

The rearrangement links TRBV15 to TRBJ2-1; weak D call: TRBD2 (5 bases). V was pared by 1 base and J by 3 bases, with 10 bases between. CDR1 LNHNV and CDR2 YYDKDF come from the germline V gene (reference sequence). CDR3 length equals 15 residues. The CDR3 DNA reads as TGTGCCACCAGCAGAGCTAGGACTGTCTACAATGAGCAGTTCTTC. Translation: CATSRARTVYNEQFF.

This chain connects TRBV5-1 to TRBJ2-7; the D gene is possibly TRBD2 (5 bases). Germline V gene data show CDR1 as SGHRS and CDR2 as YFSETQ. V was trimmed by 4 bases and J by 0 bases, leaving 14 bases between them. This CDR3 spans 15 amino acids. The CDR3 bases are TGCGCCAGCAGCCGAGGGCAGGCCAGCTCCTACGAGCAGTACTTC. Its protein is CASSRGQASSYEQYF.

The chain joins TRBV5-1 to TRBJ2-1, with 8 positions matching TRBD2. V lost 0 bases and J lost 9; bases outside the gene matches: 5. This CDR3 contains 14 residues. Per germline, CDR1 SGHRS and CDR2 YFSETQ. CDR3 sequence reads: CASSLEGGGFEQFF. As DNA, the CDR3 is TGCGCCAGCAGCTTGGAGGGCGGGGGGTTTGAGCAGTTCTTC.